This T cell receptor beta chain was sequenced for a study of blood T cell repertoires in COVID-19 (dated by TCRdb to the early 2020s). The study in broad terms: Collaborator samples came from the United States, Italy and Spain and covered acute and convalescent phases of COVID-19. The material from the prospective study consisted of cDNA or gDNA derived from T cells, B-cell-depleted T cells, or PBMCs. Deeply sampled blood TCRbeta repertoires from subjects exposed to, actively infected with, or recovered from COVID-19 were included in the dataset. The repertoires were made available in a free public database intended to serve as a resource for research on the immune response to SARS-CoV-2. Samples came from the ongoing ImmuneRACE study (first 160 participants) plus 1,254 subjects from 6 global collaborators. A de-identified subject ID, COVID-19 status, age in years and sex were almost always included in the sample metadata. HLA class I and class II types, where available, came from metadata supplied by the sample provider rather than from assay-based typing.

The cysteine opens and the phenylalanine closes a CDR3 of 15 amino acids. CDR3 DNA is the only sequence kept; it has 45 bases, read in frame from the first base. Ends trimmed: V by 6 bases, J by 10 bases; bases unmatched to a gene: 14. Taken from the germline V gene (reference sequence), the CDR1 and CDR2 loops are GTSNPN and SVGIG. TCRbeta CDR3 regions were amplified from genomic DNA by means of the immunoSEQ Assay, a bias-controlled multiplex PCR. The authors processed their data as follows. The number of nucleated cells in each sample was estimated by amplification of reference gene primers within the assay. Sequence reads were collapsed and filtered to measure the absolute abundance of every unique TCRbeta CDR3 rearrangement. Productive Simpson clonality was computed per sample as the square root of Simpson's diversity index over productive rearrangements. Imported from immuneACCESS, the table was reduced by TCRdb to in-frame sequences with V and J called. These copies leave out some clones; in studies compared against another copy, an unresolved V gene accounts for under half, and the cause of the remainder is not known. The D gene and trimming were derived from the DNA, and the V and J assignments and clone size from that table. The sample has more than 140,000 clones on record, about 82% of them singletons. The ten biggest clones cover 8.2% of the sample.

This clone was observed a few times. The clone's antigen remains unknown. Base quality data are lacking; no much larger clone is found one base away. Results and caveats for the whole study, not just this receptor: The quantity of clinical and demographic metadata differed by source and by participant and was supplied without curation.

Each collaborating institution followed its own protocols to collect whole blood in K2EDTA tubes. For TCRbeta analysis, collaborators shipped samples in one of three forms: frozen whole blood, isolated PBMCs, or DNA extracted from either of those sample types. The sequence is built from TRBV30 and TRBJ1-6; TRBD1 fits 8 bases in the junction. Material: peripheral blood. This receptor was taken from a woman aged 55 to 70 with acute or convalescent COVID-19. The CDR3 protein: CACSPSGQVESPLHF. The nucleotide sequence is given as TGTGCCTGTTCACCCTCGGGACAGGTTGAGTCACCCCTCCACTTT.